This TCR beta chain was sequenced for a study of blood T cell repertoires in COVID-19. Study summary: Whether acute or convalescent, the COVID-19 samples came from the United States, Italy and Spain.

Original processing notes: The assay estimated nucleated cells by amplifying reference gene primers. Sequencing used immunoSEQ multiplex PCR; TCRdb keeps in-frame clones, though not all of them. The DNA gave D and trimming, while V, J and clone size come from that table. The sample contains some 260,000 clones, around 87% of which appear only once. Germline CDR1 reads SGHRS; CDR2 reads YFSETQ. The V and J ends lost 4 bases and 3 bases, in that order; junction bases with no gene match: 6. The CDR3 sequence is 15 residues long. This clone was counted a few times. The sequence derives from a young woman with acute COVID-19. Sequencing was carried out using PBMCs or T cells enriched from blood (not recorded which). The chain joins TRBV5-1 to TRBJ1-3; 8 bases are a match to TRBD1. CDR3 bases: TGCGCCAGCAGCCGACAGGGGTCAGGTGGAAACACCATATATTTT. Translating gives CASSRQGSGGNTIYF. Combining the CDR3 with reference TRBV5-1 and TRBJ1-3 gives the whole variable domain KAGVTQTPRYLIKTRGQQVTLSCSPISGHRSVSWYQQTPGQGLQFLFEYFSETQRNKGNFPGRFSGRQFSNSRSEMNVSTLELGDSALYLCASSRQGSGGNTIYFGEGSWLTVV.